A selection of T cell receptor beta chains follows, all from one sample in a study of cytomegalovirus exposure and HLA in healthy donors. Profiling relied on immunoSEQ multiplex PCR, and the TCRdb table lists in-frame clones only, not all of them. Among fewer than 200,000 clones listed, roughly two thirds were seen once. The specimen was PBMCs. The receptors here all came from a woman aged 30 to 39 in good health and CMV-seronegative. CDR3s include the opening cysteine and the closing phenylalanine or tryptophan. The D gene is left open where the match is weak. The size entry is marked missing in some rows and otherwise reads once, few, many or a size class.

v_gene	abundance	j_gene	d_gene	CDR3nt	CDR3aa
TRBV6-1	NA	TRBJ2-7	NA	TGTGCCAGCAGTGAAGCGAGAAACGAGCAGTACTTC	CASSEARNEQYF
TRBV6-6	NA	TRBJ2-5	TRBD2	TGTGCCAGCAGCCCCGCGGGGGGAGAGACCCAGTACTTC	CASSPAGGETQYF
TRBV28	NA	TRBJ2-5	TRBD2	TGTGCCAGCAGCTATCCCAATCCGGGACTAGCGGGAGGGGGTCAAGAGACCCAGTACTTC	CASSYPNPGLAGGGQETQYF
TRBV7-6	NA	TRBJ2-2	TRBD2	TGTGCCAGCAGCTTATTGAGACTAGCGGGTCTCGGGGAGCTGTTTTTT	CASSLLRLAGLGELFF
TRBV29-1	NA	TRBJ1-4	TRBD1	TGCAGCGTCTCCGGGACAGCCGATGAAAAACTGTTTTTT	CSVSGTADEKLFF
TRBV2	NA	TRBJ2-3	TRBD1	TGTGCCAGCAGGGACAGGGGAGGGTATACGCAGTATTTT	CASRDRGGYTQYF
TRBV7-3	NA	TRBJ2-5	TRBD2	TGTGCCAGCAGCTCGGGGGGGGCCGGGACCCAGTACTTC	CASSSGGAGTQYF
TRBV4-2	NA	TRBJ1-5	NA	TGTGCCAGCAGCCAGACAGGCAGCAATCAGCCCCAGCATTTT	CASSQTGSNQPQHF
TRBV29-1	NA	TRBJ2-6	NA	TGCAGCGTAGACCTTACAGGGAACTCTGGGGCCAACGTCCTGACTTTC	CSVDLTGNSGANVLTF
TRBV6-1	NA	TRBJ2-1	NA	TGTGCCAGCAGTGAGATCCCTAACTACAATGAGCAGTTCTTC	CASSEIPNYNEQFF
TRBV7-8	NA	TRBJ1-5	TRBD1	TGTGCCAGCAGCCCCAATCAGGGGGGTCAGCCCCAGCATTTT	CASSPNQGGQPQHF
TRBV7-3	few	TRBJ2-5	TRBD2	TGTGCCAGCAGCCCGAGACCGGGACTACAAGAGACCCAGTACTTC	CASSPRPGLQETQYF
TRBV5-1	NA	TRBJ1-2	NA	TGCGCCAGCAGCTCAATAGGAGATGGCTACACCTTC	CASSSIGDGYTF
TRBV7-6	NA	TRBJ2-7	NA	TGTGCCAGCAGCATTGGGCCCGAGCGGTACGAGCAGTACTTC	CASSIGPERYEQYF
TRBV5-1	NA	TRBJ1-4	NA	TGCGCCAGCAGCTCGGGCCGCGGGGGAAAACTGTTTTTT	CASSSGRGGKLFF
TRBV7-9	NA	TRBJ2-7	NA	TGTGCCAGCAGTTCTAACTACGAGCAGTACTTC	CASSSNYEQYF